This TCR beta chain was captured in a study of shared clonotypes between healthy human individuals. About the study: Three plates each covered CD4 naive and memory; CD8 naive two, CD8 memory one. General study findings and limits: Incompleteness in sorted-subset sequencing, despite large depth, was shown by rarefaction.

CDR1 is SGHAT and CDR2 is FQNNGV in the germline V gene. Deletions cut 1 base from V and 4 bases from J, with 11 bases between. The CDR3 runs to 14 residues. Assay: immunoSEQ multiplex PCR; the TCRdb copy retains only in-frame clones and omits some. In the table there are some 2.3 million clones, more than 85% of which are singletons. Turning to this clone: What it recognizes is unknown.

The rearrangement joins TRBV11-2 to TRBJ2-7; perhaps TRBD2 as D (6 bases). The receptor's source is a man between 18 and 35 years old in good health. Some clones in this sample may be carry-over from other donors' samples. Sequencing used naive CD4+ T cells from PBMCs. The subset was: CD45RA+ positively selected. CDR3 sequence reads: CASSLVGLIYEQYF. The CDR3 DNA reads as TGTGCCAGCAGCTTAGTGGGACTCATATACGAGCAGTACTTC.